These T cell receptor beta chains were read from a single sample in a study of blood T cell repertoires in COVID-19. TCRdb's copy holds only in-frame clones and misses some; the assay was immunoSEQ multiplex PCR. This repertoire shows 170,000 or so clones, around 80% found once; its top ten account for less than 3.5%. The material sequenced was peripheral blood. The receptors originated from a woman aged 60-75 years with acute or convalescent COVID-19. The CDR3 runs from the conserved cysteine through the conserved F or W. Each record gives: CDR3 protein, CDR3 DNA, J gene, V gene, clone size, D gene. A D gene is named only where the DNA matches it firmly. Where a row states a size, it is once, few, many or the class of an expanded clone; other rows omit it.

CDR3aa: CASSQEGQGAYEQYF
CDR3nt: TGCGCCAGCAGCCAAGAAGGACAGGGGGCCTACGAGCAGTACTTC
j_gene: TRBJ2-7
v_gene: TRBV4-3
abundance: few
d_gene: TRBD1

CDR3aa: CASSVITGPEAFF
CDR3nt: TGTGCCAGCAGCGTAATAACAGGGCCTGAAGCTTTCTTT
j_gene: TRBJ1-1
v_gene: TRBV9
abundance: -
d_gene: -

CDR3aa: CASTRLAGGTDTQYF
CDR3nt: TGTGCCAGTACCAGACTAGCGGGGGGCACAGATACGCAGTATTTT
j_gene: TRBJ2-3
v_gene: TRBV19
abundance: -
d_gene: TRBD2

CDR3aa: CASSLVAGVNSPLHF
CDR3nt: TGTGCCAGCAGTTTAGTAGCAGGGGTGAATTCACCCCTCCACTTT
j_gene: TRBJ1-6
v_gene: TRBV27
abundance: -
d_gene: -

CDR3aa: CASTLAESGYTF
CDR3nt: TGTGCCAGCACCTTAGCGGAGTCTGGCTACACCTTC
j_gene: TRBJ1-2
v_gene: TRBV3-1/TRBV3-2
abundance: -
d_gene: -

CDR3aa: CASSLENLAAETQYF
CDR3nt: TGTGCCAGCAGCTTGGAGAATTTAGCCGCTGAGACCCAGTACTTC
j_gene: TRBJ2-5
v_gene: TRBV5-6
abundance: -
d_gene: -

CDR3aa: CASSLDKAKNIQYF
CDR3nt: TGCGCCAGCAGCTTGGATAAAGCGAAAAACATTCAGTACTTC
j_gene: TRBJ2-4
v_gene: TRBV5-1
abundance: -
d_gene: -

CDR3aa: CASSDWQNTGELFF
CDR3nt: TGCGCCAGCAGTGATTGGCAGAACACCGGGGAGCTGTTTTTT
j_gene: TRBJ2-2
v_gene: TRBV10-1
abundance: once
d_gene: -

CDR3aa: CASSLIPGTGDYGYTF
CDR3nt: TGTGCCAGCAGTTTAATACCCGGGACAGGGGACTATGGCTACACCTTC
j_gene: TRBJ1-2
v_gene: TRBV28
abundance: -
d_gene: TRBD1

CDR3aa: CASSAGQGQGRQPQHF
CDR3nt: TGTGCCAGCAGTGCCGGGCAAGGACAGGGGCGGCAGCCCCAGCATTTT
j_gene: TRBJ1-5
v_gene: TRBV2
abundance: -
d_gene: TRBD1

CDR3aa: CASSLGVWNNSPLHF
CDR3nt: TGTGCCAGTAGCCTGGGAGTATGGAATAATTCACCCCTCCACTTT
j_gene: TRBJ1-6
v_gene: TRBV19
abundance: -
d_gene: -